Detailed here is one T cell receptor (beta chain). The antigen remains undetermined. This entry belongs to a study of cytomegalovirus exposure and HLA in healthy donors. V was clipped by 0 bases and J by 3 bases; unmatched bases: 4. CDR3 length: 16 residues. Germline V gene data show CDR1 as ENHRY and CDR2 as SYGVKD. Study conclusions and caveats: Association of a missense DCLRE1C variant with TCR beta V- and J-gene trimming was reported in a later analysis. Sequencing depth roughly uniform across donors was assumed in presence/absence analyses.

The PCR used 60 Vbeta and 13 Jbeta primers. Measured with immunoSEQ multiplex PCR; TCRdb has only the in-frame clones, and not every one. The sample carries 90,000 or so clones, 80% to 90% recorded once. Healthy bone marrow donors made up the donor group. The receptor comes from a man aged 30-40 years in good health and CMV-seropositive. The V call is TRBV10-3, the J call TRBJ2-3; 9 bases are shared with TRBD1. Sample: PBMCs. This CDR3 is CAISESGTGITDTQYF. The CDR3 DNA sequence: TGTGCCATCAGTGAGTCCGGGACAGGGATAACAGATACGCAGTATTTT.